The 15 T cell receptor beta chains listed next were all sequenced from one sample in a study of T cell repertoires in aging, cancer and after chemotherapy. A mixed TRB-A/B primer pool amplified rearranged TRB by multiplex touch-down PCR. TCRdb used MiXCR to reprocess the multiplex PCR reads, holding one entry per CDR3 protein. The repertoire holds under 2,500 distinct CDR3 sequences, with 24% as singletons. TCR beta rearrangements were amplified from peripheral blood genomic DNA. The sample was blood. Source of these receptors: a human donor with a solid tumor.

This clonotype was seen a handful of times. V gene TRBV6-4 combines with J gene TRBJ2-3, with 9 positions matching TRBD2. The germline V gene has CDR1 MRHNA and CDR2 SNTAGT. This CDR3 spans 14 amino acids. The V gene end was trimmed by 6 bases and the J gene end by 6 bases; junction bases not matched to a gene: 7. CDR3 in amino acids: CASSKGLAGDTQYF. The CDR3 region has the DNA TGTGCCAGCAGCAAGGGGCTAGCGGGGGATACGCAGTATTTT.

The chain links TRBV20-1 to TRBJ2-3; no clear D gene. Germline assignment: CDR1 DFQATT and CDR2 SNEGSKA (reference sequence). V was shortened by 0 bases and J by 11 bases, with 12 bases between the two germline ends. The CDR3 is 12 residues long. As DNA, the CDR3 is TGCAGTGCTAGAGATTCAGTTCAGTTGCAGTATTTT. Translated: CSARDSVQLQYF.

Note on this clonotype: A read error may explain this, as a much larger clone is one base away. The rearrangement links TRBV15 to TRBJ1-1, with D maybe TRBD1 (5 bases). V was trimmed by 1 base and J by 2 bases, leaving 20 bases between them. CDR3 length: 18 amino acids. Looked up from germline, CDR1 is LNHNV and CDR2 is YYDKDF (reference sequence). CDR3: CATSRGYPTEEGNTEAFF. The CDR3 DNA reads TGTGCCACCAGCAGAGGGTACCCGACAGAAGAAGGAAACACTGAAGCTTTCTTT.

This clonotype qualifies as medium-sized. This chain connects TRBV5-6 to TRBJ1-6; 8 bases align to TRBD1. V gave up 4 bases and J gave up 6 bases; unmatched junction bases: 9. The CDR3 covers 16 residues. Germline loops: CDR1 SGHDT, CDR2 YYEEEE. The CDR3 DNA sequence: TGTGCCAGCAGCCTGACCGGGACAGGAATTAATTCACCCCTCCACTTT. Protein: CASSLTGTGINSPLHF. Looking up the rest from reference TRBV5-6 and TRBJ1-6 gives the full variable domain: DAGVTQSPTHLIKTRGQQVTLRCSPKSGHDTVSWYQQALGQGPQFIFQYYEEEERQRGNFPDRFSGHQFPNYSSELNVNALLLGDSALYLCASSLTGTGINSPLHFGNGTRLTVT.

This chain joins TRBV5-5 and TRBJ2-7, with D maybe TRBD2 (7 bases). Germline assignment: CDR1 SGHKS and CDR2 YYEKEE (reference sequence). The CDR3 has 15 residues. V was trimmed by 3 bases and J by 4 bases, leaving 17 bases between them. The DNA for the CDR3 is TGTGCCAGCAGCTCGTCGGGGCGGGGGCTTTACGAGCAGTACTTC. Its translation: CASSSSGRGLYEQYF.

This clonotype appeared a few times. The chain links TRBV12-3 or TRBV12-4 to TRBJ1-2; TRBD1 aligns across 9 bases. V lost 5 bases and J lost 8; bases outside the gene matches: 6. The CDR3 is 13 residues long. This CDR3 is CASSPGQGGGYTF. The CDR3 bases are TGTGCCAGCAGTCCGGGACAGGGTGGCGGCTACACCTTC.

This clonotype appeared a single time. The gene calls are TRBV7-2 and TRBJ2-3, with a weak D call TRBD1 (6 bases). The CDR3 runs to 15 residues. The V end was cut by 5 bases, the J end by 6 bases, with 18 bases between. Germline CDR1 SGHTA, CDR2 FQGNSA. The CDR3 coding sequence is TGTGCCAGCAGCGCCGGGACACGTAGTTCGGATACGCAGTATTTT. Encoded protein: CASSAGTRSSDTQYF.

The chain is built from TRBV20-1 and TRBJ2-3; 8 bases map to TRBD2. Germline V gene lookup returns CDR1 DFQATT and CDR2 SNEGSKA (reference sequence). CDR3 length equals 15 residues. V shed 4 bases, J shed 6 bases, and the junction held 12 bases outside the gene matches. This CDR3 reads CSAKHGTRIRDTQYF. CDR3 sequence (DNA): TGCAGTGCTAAGCACGGGACTAGGATTAGGGATACGCAGTATTTT.

The V gene is TRBV5-4, the J gene TRBJ2-1; perhaps D is TRBD1 or TRBD2 (5 bases each). CDR1 and CDR2 from the germline V gene are SGHNT and YYREEE (reference sequence). There are 15 residues in the CDR3. Trimming shortened V by 0 bases and J by 6 bases, and 13 bases separated the two germline ends. This chain's CDR3 is CASSLGSGAGNEQFF. The CDR3 region has the DNA TGTGCCAGCAGCTTGGGGTCCGGGGCGGGCAATGAGCAGTTCTTC. Supplemented by reference TRBV5-4 and TRBJ2-1, the full variable domain reads ETGVTQSPTHLIKTRGQQVTLRCSSQSGHNTVSWYQQALGQGPQFIFQYYREEENGRGNFPPRFSGLQFPNYSSELNVNALELDDSALYLCASSLGSGAGNEQFFGPGTRLTVL.

A word on this clonotype: This may be a read error: a much more frequent sequence differs by one nucleotide. The rearrangement joins TRBV7-2 to TRBJ1-6; tentative D call: TRBD1 (6 bases). The length of the CDR3 is 15 residues. Germline CDR1 SGHTA, CDR2 FQGNSA. The DNA for the CDR3 is TGTGCCAGCAGCCCCCGGACAGACTATAATTCACCCCACCACTTT. Translated: CASSPRTDYNSPHHF.

This clonotype is labeled as medium-sized. The gene calls are TRBV6-1 and TRBJ2-7; TRBD1 might be the D (6 bases). Germline V lookup: CDR1 MNHNS, CDR2 SASEGT. Trimming removed 6 bases at V and 6 bases at J, with 12 bases between. CDR3 length: 12 residues. CDR3: CASSPVGAEQYF. CDR3 sequence (DNA): TGTGCCAGCAGCCCGGTGGGGGCCGAGCAGTACTTC.

The V call is TRBV29-1, the J call TRBJ2-1; TRBD1 aligns across 7 bases. CDR3 length equals 12 residues. Germline V gene sequence: CDR1 SQVTM, CDR2 ANQGSEA. Unmatched junction bases numbered 3, after V lost 1 base and J lost 9 bases. This CDR3 is CSVEGGGSEQFF. Written as DNA, the CDR3 is TGCAGCGTTGAAGGAGGGGGCAGTGAGCAGTTCTTC.

This rearrangement joins TRBV5-5 to TRBJ1-2; D not resolved. Germline CDR1 reads SGHKS; CDR2 reads YYEKEE (reference sequence). V lost 0 bases to trimming and J lost 5 bases, with 8 bases between them. CDR3 length: 13 amino acids. The CDR3 coding sequence is TGTGCCAGCAGCTTGGAGGTCGGGTATGGCTACACCTTC. Protein product: CASSLEVGYGYTF.

This clonotype has just a few counts. The rearrangement joins TRBV5-5 to TRBJ1-3; TRBD1 agrees at 10 bases. This CDR3 is 16 amino acids long. Germline lookup yields CDR1 SGHKS and CDR2 YYEKEE (reference sequence). V lost 6 bases to trimming and J lost 3 bases; unmatched junction nucleotides: 9. The CDR3 region is CASTLDRGRLGNTIYF. Here the CDR3 DNA reads TGTGCCAGCACCCTCGACAGGGGGCGCCTTGGAAACACCATATATTTT.

This clonotype is termed large (0.1 to 1%). The V and J genes are TRBV6-5 and TRBJ1-2; 7 positions agree with TRBD1. CDR1 is MNHEY, CDR2 SVGAGI, per germline. With V trimmed by 5 bases and J by 7 bases, 10 bases remained unmatched. The CDR3 loop spans 14 amino acids. CDR3 loop: CASSGRQGSAGYTF. As DNA, the CDR3 is TGTGCCAGCAGTGGACGACAGGGAAGTGCTGGCTACACCTTC.